The sequence of this T cell receptor (beta chain) was determined in a study of shared clonotypes between healthy human individuals. Study-wide points: Richness estimates generally favored naive over memory subsets.

The V gene lost 4 bases and the J gene lost 1 base, with 13 bases spanning the gap. Germline-derived CDR1 and CDR2 are SEHNR and FQNEAQ (reference sequence). CDR3 length equals 15 residues. Comment on this clone: As yet, its antigen is unknown.

As defined, naive CD8 cells were CD45RO-negative and positively selected for CCR7, with terminally differentiated effector memory CD45RA+ cells excluded. All the donors were Caucasian adults who lived in Nashville, Tennessee. The protocol was immunoSEQ multiplex PCR, while the TCRdb copy is restricted to in-frame clones and leaves out a portion. This table has 450,000 to 700,000 clones, 95% to 96% appearing once. This TCR was sampled from a woman younger than 45 in good health. Sequenced: naive CD8+ T cells sorted from blood. The rearrangement links TRBV7-9 to TRBJ2-5; no clear D. The CDR3, as DNA: TGTGCCAGCAGCTCACCCGGACGGACCCAAGAGACCCAGTACTTC. This sequence encodes CASSSPGRTQETQYF. Supplemented by reference TRBV7-9 and TRBJ2-5, the full variable domain reads DTGVSQNPRHKITKRGQNVTFRCDPISEHNRLYWYRQTLGQGPEFLTYFQNEAQLEKSRLLSDRFSAERPKGSFSTLEIQRTEQGDSAMYLCASSSPGRTQETQYFGPGTRLLVL.